This T cell receptor beta chain emerged from a study of blood T cells in healthy people across ages. CDR3 length: 14 amino acids. CDR1 is SGHRS and CDR2 is YFSETQ in the germline V gene. V lost 8 bases to trimming and J lost 4 bases; unmatched junction nucleotides: 6. A second roughly 7 to 11 cycle PCR used barcoded and J-beta primers. Each CDR3 protein is one row after TCRdb ran MiXCR on the 5' RACE reads. The table includes approximately 900,000 distinct CDR3 sequences, roughly 48% detected once. Peripheral blood, about 10 milliliters per donor, was collected. The V gene is TRBV5-1, the J gene TRBJ2-3, with TRBD1 matching 11 bases. The sequencing input was blood. This TCR was recovered from a man aged 25-40 years in good health. CDR3 loop: CASGQGARADTQYF. The DNA of the CDR3 is TGCGCCAGTGGACAGGGGGCGCGCGCAGATACGCAGTATTTT.